Included here is one T cell receptor (beta chain) sequence, with context. What it binds is unknown. The table came from immunoSEQ multiplex PCR; TCRdb's copy has only in-frame clones and leaves some out. In the table there are 2 million to 2.5 million clones, 85% to 95% of which are singletons. All donors qualified as healthy HIV-negative adults and had experienced no recent acute infections or vaccinations. V was clipped by 1 base and J by 4 bases; unmatched bases: 6. This CDR3 has 16 residues. Germline loops: CDR1 SGHAT, CDR2 FQDESV (reference sequence). These data belong to a study of shared clonotypes between healthy human individuals. As for the study in general: The donors, a couple of women and three men, were aged 18 to 49. Study results and limitations: Rarefaction demonstrated incomplete sorted-subset sequencing despite large depth.

The material sequenced was naive CD4+ T cells from PBMCs. Subset noted: CD45RA+ positively selected. This clonotype originated in a man between 18 and 29 years old in good health. Some clones in this sample may be carry-over from other donors' samples. The J gene is TRBJ2-5, the V gene TRBV11-1, with TRBD1 identical over 10 bases. Here the CDR3 reads CASSLVTGGVGETQYF. The CDR3 nucleotides are TGTGCCAGCAGCTTAGTGACAGGGGGCGTAGGAGAGACCCAGTACTTC.